The 14 T cell receptor beta chains given below trace back to one sample, sequenced in a study of T cells after yellow fever vaccination. TCRdb reanalysed the 5' RACE reads using MiXCR and keeps one entry per CDR3 protein. The sample shows around 610,000 distinct CDR3 sequences, about 14% of them seen only once. The input for sequencing was PBMCs, taken on the day of the yellow fever booster vaccination. These receptors originate from a man aged 30-40 years who received the YFV17D yellow fever vaccine.

The CDR3 sequence: CAIATGNTQYF. The CDR3 DNA is TGTGCCATCGCGACGGGTAATACGCAGTATTTT. V usage is TRBV10-3 and J usage is TRBJ2-3; D gene unclear. The CDR3 consists of 11 residues. In germline, CDR1 is ENHRY, CDR2 SYGVKD. V shed 8 bases and J shed 7 bases, with 10 bases lying between them.

This clonotype occurred a few times. V gene TRBV7-3 combines with J gene TRBJ2-1; no clear D. The length of the CDR3 is 14 residues. Trimming removed 5 bases at V and 6 bases at J, with 14 bases between. The germline V gene has CDR1 SGHTA and CDR2 FQGTGA. The CDR3 loop is CASSPPPPGNEQFF. The DNA for the CDR3 is TGTGCCAGCAGCCCGCCCCCCCCGGGCAATGAGCAGTTCTTC.

The CDR3: CSVEVGRRANTGELFF. CDR3 DNA sequence: TGCAGCGTTGAAGTCGGGCGTCGAGCGAACACCGGGGAGCTGTTTTTT. The chain carries TRBV29-1 and TRBJ2-2, with D unresolved. The CDR3 length is 16 residues. The ends were cut back, 1 base at V and 0 bases at J, with 12 bases in the middle. Germline loops: CDR1 SQVTM, CDR2 ANQGSEA.

CDR3 amino acids: CASSPGGGTSGWNEQYF. CDR3 coding DNA: TGTGCCAGCAGCCCCGGTGGGGGGACTAGCGGCTGGAACGAGCAGTACTTC. This chain connects TRBV9 to TRBJ2-7, with 11 bases matching TRBD2. Germline V gene sequence: CDR1 SGDLS, CDR2 YYNGEE. J lost 5 bases, V lost 4 bases, and 14 bases had no gene match. This CDR3 contains 17 residues.

This clonotype came up many times. The rearrangement uses TRBV6-5 and TRBJ2-3; TRBD1 might be the D (5 bases). This CDR3 region has 17 residues. V was pared by 0 bases and J by 4 bases, with 17 bases between. Germline values: CDR1 MNHEY, CDR2 SVGAGI. The CDR3 region has the DNA TGTGCCAGCAGTTACTCGATAACCCGGAAGGGGCCAGATACGCAGTATTTT. It encodes CASSYSITRKGPDTQYF.

This clonotype was detected many times. This rearrangement joins TRBV29-1 to TRBJ2-7; 10 bases align to TRBD2. CDR3 length equals 14 residues. After removal of 4 bases from V and 6 bases from J, the junction contained 9 bases not matched to a gene. Looked up from germline, CDR1 is SQVTM and CDR2 is ANQGSEA. The CDR3 is CSVGDPSGRGEQYF. The DNA for the CDR3 is TGCAGCGTTGGGGACCCTAGCGGGAGAGGCGAGCAGTACTTC.

A few counts support this clonotype. The chain joins TRBV6-1 to TRBJ1-1, with a weak D call TRBD1 (5 bases). Trimming cost V 5 bases and J 0 bases, with 10 bases left between them. CDR1 is MNHNS, CDR2 SASEGT, per germline. The CDR3 consists of 14 residues. In DNA, the CDR3 is TGTGCCAGCAGTCAGGGAGAGATGAACACTGAAGCTTTCTTT. Amino acids: CASSQGEMNTEAFF.

This chain links TRBV18 with TRBJ1-1; 7 nucleotides agree with TRBD1. The J segment lost 10 bases and the V segment lost 3 bases, leaving 17 bases of the junction unmatched. CDR1 KGHSH and CDR2 LQKENI come from the germline V gene. The CDR3 runs to 16 residues. The DNA for the CDR3 is TGTGCCAGCTCACCCATCCCTGTTAGGGACAGAGTTGGAGCTTTCTTT. Residues: CASSPIPVRDRVGAFF.

The chain has TRBV20-1 and TRBJ2-5, with no clear D. CDR3 length: 12 amino acids. Trimming removed 3 bases from V and 2 bases from J, with 7 bases in between. Germline CDR1 reads DFQATT; CDR2 reads SNEGSKA (reference sequence). CDR3 nucleotides: TGCAGTGCTAGTGTGGGGCAAGAGACCCAGTACTTC. Its protein product is CSASVGQETQYF.

This clonotype was picked up a small number of times. V gene TRBV10-1 combines with J gene TRBJ2-1; 10 bases are a match to TRBD2. Germline CDR1 reads WNHNN; CDR2 reads SYGVQD (reference sequence). J was trimmed by 9 bases and V by 5 bases; bases with no gene match: 10. The CDR3 extends over 15 amino acids. CDR3 in amino acids: CASSRAGGPSGEQFF. For the CDR3, the DNA is TGCGCCAGCAGTCGAGCGGGAGGGCCCTCGGGTGAGCAGTTCTTC.

In this sample, this clonotype turned up a few times. The V call is TRBV12-3 or TRBV12-4, the J call TRBJ2-2, with 12 bases that match TRBD2. With 6 bases clipped from V and 3 bases from J, the junction kept 2 bases outside the gene matches. The CDR3 has 15 amino acids. CDR3 region: CASRGTSGHTGELFF. CDR3 in DNA: TGTGCCAGCAGGGGGACTAGCGGGCACACCGGGGAGCTGTTTTTT.

This chain links TRBV25-1 with TRBJ2-5; D is unresolved. V dropped 4 bases and J dropped 2 bases, with 11 bases sitting between them. There are 14 residues in the CDR3. CDR1 is MGHDK and CDR2 is SYGVNS in the germline V gene. Here the CDR3 reads CASSVTLFQETQYF. The CDR3 coding sequence is TGTGCCAGCAGTGTGACACTCTTTCAAGAGACCCAGTACTTC.

This clonotype was picked up a small number of times. The V and J genes are TRBV20-1 and TRBJ1-2; tentative D call: TRBD1 (5 bases). V lost 2 bases and J 6 bases, leaving 16 bases between the germline ends. Looked up from germline, CDR1 is DFQATT and CDR2 is SNEGSKA (reference sequence). The CDR3 runs 14 residues. CDR3 protein: CSARIHGTANGYTF. The CDR3 nucleotides read TGCAGTGCTAGAATACATGGGACGGCAAATGGCTACACCTTC.

This clonotype has at least ten counts. The chain links TRBV20-1 to TRBJ2-7; D possibly corresponds to TRBD1 (5 bases). The CDR3 contains 13 residues. Germline V gene sequence: CDR1 DFQATT, CDR2 SNEGSKA (reference sequence). The V end lost 0 bases, the J end lost 2 bases, and 8 bases lay between the germline ends. This CDR3 reads CSARDSQAYEQYF. In DNA form, the CDR3 reads TGCAGTGCTAGAGATTCACAGGCCTACGAGCAGTACTTC.